The subject of this entry is one T cell receptor (beta chain). These data come from a study of shared clonotypes between healthy human individuals. This CDR3 spans 13 amino acids. Germline V gives CDR1 SEHNR, CDR2 FQNEAQ (reference sequence). V was pared by 7 bases and J by 5 bases, with 14 bases between. The assay was carried out at the deep level. Investigators spread the genomic DNA of each subset evenly over several immunoSEQ plates. The method was immunoSEQ multiplex PCR; TCRdb's version includes in-frame clones alone and lacks a portion of them. The table has around 200,000 clones, around 63% seen once.

The TCR originated in a young man in good health. V is TRBV7-9 and J is TRBJ1-1; D is ambiguous. The sequenced sample was memory CD4+ T cells sorted from blood. Subset indicated: CD45RA-negative fraction. The CDR3 bases are TGTGCCAGCACCACCGGGGATGGGACTGAAGCTTTCTTT. It yields the protein CASTTGDGTEAFF.